These T cell receptor beta chains were read from a single sample in a study of Ad26.COV2.S vaccination and SARS-CoV-2 variants. The assay was immunoSEQ multiplex PCR, and TCRdb's table has in-frame clones only and misses some. The data contain 500,000 or so clones, roughly nine tenths of them singletons. The source material was peripheral blood, sampled in a trial of Ad26.COV2.S vaccine versus placebo. The receptors derive from a person aged 18-60 years who received the Ad26.COV2.S COVID-19 vaccine or a placebo. Both conserved end residues are part of each CDR3. Each record gives: V gene, D gene, J gene, CDR3 protein. D genes are given only for firm matches.

TRBV30	-	TRBJ1-1	CAWSRPGRGPNTEAFF
TRBV5-6	-	TRBJ2-7	CASSVSGYSQYEQYF
TRBV7-8	TRBD2	TRBJ2-3	CASSLGLAGVEDTQYF
TRBV18	TRBD2	TRBJ2-2	CASSQPSGRSTGELFF
TRBV27	TRBD1	TRBJ1-5	CASSSRDRGRWGNQPQHF
TRBV7-2	-	TRBJ1-6	CASSSPTVYNSPLHF
TRBV20-1	-	TRBJ2-1	CSASATLYNEQFF
TRBV6-2/TRBV6-3	-	TRBJ2-1	CASSFLGSWGNEQFF
TRBV7-8	TRBD2	TRBJ2-1	CASSLARGRDEQFF
TRBV9	-	TRBJ2-2	CASSPHGTDGELFF
TRBV6-5	-	TRBJ2-1	CASSPTGQNNEQFF
TRBV28	-	TRBJ2-2	CASIGSGNTGELFF
TRBV28	-	TRBJ1-3	CASSETGRGTIYF
TRBV10-3	TRBD2	TRBJ2-7	CASTSGKSYEQYF
TRBV5-5	-	TRBJ2-1	CASSLVQGQYNEQFF
TRBV7-2	-	TRBJ1-1	CASSLAPPRTEAFF
TRBV6-2/TRBV6-3	-	TRBJ1-2	CASSLLPGNYGYTF
TRBV7-8	-	TRBJ2-3	CASSLGYSTDTQYF
TRBV29-1	-	TRBJ2-7	CSVILGGGREQYF
TRBV15	-	TRBJ2-4	CATSREQGLGAKNIQYF
TRBV6-1	-	TRBJ1-1	CASSAHQESFRGTEAFF
TRBV28	-	TRBJ1-2	CASSSPGTYYYGYTF
TRBV27	-	TRBJ2-7	CATLTSSYEQYF
TRBV19	-	TRBJ1-5	CASSIGGSNQPQHF
TRBV28	TRBD1	TRBJ1-1	CASSTPGQGVEAFF
TRBV27	-	TRBJ2-6	CASSFAVLPGANVLTF
TRBV30	-	TRBJ2-5	CAWSSGGTQYF
TRBV6-2/TRBV6-3	-	TRBJ2-6	CASSYGDSGANVLTF
TRBV28	-	TRBJ2-5	CASLPGAGVETQYF
TRBV4-1	-	TRBJ1-2	CASSQGDREAYGYTF
TRBV5-1	-	TRBJ2-5	CASSPGFGTQETQYF
TRBV27	TRBD1	TRBJ1-2	CASSSGQGSYTF
TRBV4-3	-	TRBJ1-5	CASSQDENQPQHF
TRBV2	-	TRBJ1-6	CASHDRSSSYNSPLHF
TRBV7-3	TRBD2	TRBJ2-2	CASSIASGRAGGELFF
TRBV6-5	TRBD1	TRBJ2-1	CASIRTGRGSEFF
TRBV9	-	TRBJ1-6	CASSLRQYDSPLHF
TRBV30	-	TRBJ1-2	CAWSVLYGYTF
TRBV5-5	-	TRBJ1-5	CASSLDGRGNQPQHF
TRBV11-2	TRBD1	TRBJ2-1	CASSLSGTGNEQFF
TRBV19	-	TRBJ1-5	CASSIGHNQPQHF
TRBV27	-	TRBJ2-3	CASTDRALNTDTQYF
TRBV28	TRBD2	TRBJ2-3	CASSPPLAGEGTDTQYF
TRBV7-2	TRBD1	TRBJ1-2	CASSVPTGAAAGGYTF
TRBV7-9	TRBD2	TRBJ2-1	CASSPGGVRQFF
TRBV27	-	TRBJ2-3	CASSLNRASDTQYF
TRBV19	TRBD2	TRBJ2-1	CASSILRGLAGAYNEQFF
TRBV9	TRBD1	TRBJ1-6	CASSVTITGANSPLHF
TRBV18	-	TRBJ1-1	CASSPSPGTEAFF